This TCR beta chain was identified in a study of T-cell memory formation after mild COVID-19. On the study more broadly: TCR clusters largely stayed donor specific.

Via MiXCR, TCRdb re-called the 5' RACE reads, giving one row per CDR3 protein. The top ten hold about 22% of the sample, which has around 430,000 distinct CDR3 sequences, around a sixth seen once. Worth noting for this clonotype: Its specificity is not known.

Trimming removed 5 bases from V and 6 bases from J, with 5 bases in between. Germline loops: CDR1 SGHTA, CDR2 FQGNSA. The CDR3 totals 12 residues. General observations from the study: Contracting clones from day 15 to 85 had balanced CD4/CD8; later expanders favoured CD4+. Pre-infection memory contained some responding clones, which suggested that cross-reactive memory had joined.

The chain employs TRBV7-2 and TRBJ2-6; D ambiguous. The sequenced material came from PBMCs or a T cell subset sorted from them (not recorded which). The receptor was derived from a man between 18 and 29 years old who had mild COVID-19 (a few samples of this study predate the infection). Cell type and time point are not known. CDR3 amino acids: CASSLPANVLTF. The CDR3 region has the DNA TGTGCCAGCAGCCTCCCGGCCAACGTCCTGACTTTC. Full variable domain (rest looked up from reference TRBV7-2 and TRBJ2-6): GAGVSQSPSNKVTEKGKDVELRCDPISGHTALYWYRQSLGQGLEFLIYFQGNSAPDKSGLPSDRFSAERTGGSVSTLTIQRTQQEDSAVYLCASSLPANVLTFGAGSRLTVL.